The text below deals with one T cell receptor (beta chain). In terms of age and location, participants ranged from about 18 to 100 years and lived in 24 US areas. The data stem from a study of blood T cell repertoires in COVID-19. CDR3 length: 16 residues. In germline, CDR1 is SGHDT, CDR2 YYEEEE. The V and J ends lost 0 bases and 8 bases respectively, with 20 bases between them. The assay was immunoSEQ multiplex PCR, and TCRdb's table has in-frame clones only and misses some. The sample comprises some 290,000 clones, 90% to 95% of which are singletons, and less than 4% rests with the top ten. This TCR came from a woman aged 25-40 years who had been exposed to COVID-19. The rearrangement uses TRBV5-6 and TRBJ1-2; the D is unclear. Sequences were obtained from PBMCs or T cells enriched from blood (not recorded which). The CDR3 protein is CASSLAARPTPRGYTF. In DNA form, the CDR3 reads TGTGCCAGCAGCTTGGCGGCCAGGCCAACCCCGCGAGGCTACACCTTC.